The 20 T cell receptor beta chains listed next were all sequenced from one sample in a study of T-cell reconstitution after alpha-beta-depleted transplantation in children. Preparation of the TCRbeta library used unique molecular identifiers. TCRdb itself ran the PCR reads through MiXCR, one entry per CDR3 protein. The sample has hundreds of thousands of distinct CDR3 sequences, about 11% seen once; the top ten hold 3.5% to 5%. Here the sequenced sample was PBMCs from the stem cell graft donor, taken from the stem cell graft. The receptors come from a human donor who donated a stem cell graft to a child with acute myeloid leukemia.

This clonotype was observed a handful of times. In DNA, the CDR3 is TGTGCCAGCAGCTCACCGTACGGGACCTACCAGGCTTTCTTT. Its protein is CASSSPYGTYQAFF. V gene TRBV7-9 combines with J gene TRBJ1-1; TRBD1 is a possible D gene (5 bases). The germline CDR1 and CDR2 sequences are SEHNR and FQNEAQ (reference sequence). The V end lost 4 bases, the J end lost 11 bases, and 20 bases lay between the germline ends. The CDR3 has 14 residues.

The rearrangement joins TRBV11-2 to TRBJ1-2; D is perhaps TRBD1 (5 bases). The CDR3 consists of 12 residues. Trimming removed 5 bases at V and 6 bases at J, with 10 bases between. Germline values: CDR1 SGHAT, CDR2 FQNNGV. The DNA of the CDR3 is TGTGCCAGCAGCGTTGGGGGGAATGGCTACACCTTC. Its protein product is CASSVGGNGYTF.

This clonotype was observed a handful of times. This chain connects TRBV7-8 to TRBJ2-7, with 9 bases fitting TRBD2. Trimming took 5 bases from V and 0 from J; bases not matched to a gene: 17. CDR3 size: 19 residues. Germline V gives CDR1 SGHVS, CDR2 FQNEAQ. This CDR3 is CASSPPARALAGFSYEQYF. In nucleotides, the CDR3 is TGTGCCAGCAGCCCCCCGGCGCGGGCCCTAGCGGGATTCTCCTACGAGCAGTACTTC.

This clonotype was seen more than once but under ten times. The gene calls are TRBV30 and TRBJ2-1; possibly TRBD2 for D (5 bases). Germline CDR1 reads GTSNPN; CDR2 reads SVGIG (reference sequence). This CDR3 comprises 11 residues. V gave up 5 bases and J gave up 7 bases, with 9 bases separating them. CDR3 sequence (DNA): TGTGCCTGGGATAGAGGGAATGAGCAGTTCTTC. This encodes CAWDRGNEQFF.

This sequence joins TRBV7-2 and TRBJ2-5, with D unresolved. The germline gives CDR1 SGHTA, CDR2 FQGNSA. This CDR3 contains 15 residues. Trimming took off 5 bases at V and 7 bases at J, with 20 bases between the two ends. The CDR3 coding sequence is TGTGCCAGCAGCCCCCGAACGGCCGTCCAGACGACCCAGTACTTC. Protein product: CASSPRTAVQTTQYF.

This clonotype was found many times. The genes are TRBV12-5 and TRBJ1-1, with 8 nucleotides matching TRBD1. V dropped 1 base and J dropped 8; count of bases not matched to a gene: 0. The CDR3 has 12 residues. Germline values: CDR1 LGHNT, CDR2 FRNRAP. The CDR3 DNA reads TGTGCTAGTGGTTTGGACAGGGGGGAAGCTTTCTTT. It encodes CASGLDRGEAFF. The full variable domain, with the rest looked up from reference TRBV12-5 and TRBJ1-1, is DARVTQTPRHKVTEMGQEVTMRCQPILGHNTVFWYRQTMMQGLELLAYFRNRAPLDDSGMPKDRFSAEMPDATLATLKIQPSEPRDSAVYFCASGLDRGEAFFGQGTRLTVV.

The gene calls are TRBV7-8 and TRBJ2-7, with D hard to call. The germline gives CDR1 SGHVS, CDR2 FQNEAQ. This CDR3 spans 14 amino acids. V was shortened by 0 bases and J by 9 bases, with 15 bases between the two germline ends. CDR3 bases: TGTGCCAGCAGCTTAGCAGGAGACGCTACGGGGCAGTACTTC. Protein product: CASSLAGDATGQYF.

This clonotype was seen a single time. The J gene is TRBJ2-2, the V gene TRBV13, with 12 bases identical to TRBD2. The CDR3 sequence is 14 residues long. Per the germline V gene, CDR1 is PRHDT and CDR2 is FYEKMQ (reference sequence). V lost 10 bases to trimming and J lost 4 bases; unmatched junction nucleotides: 4. CDR3: CATQTSGSTGELFF. CDR3 DNA: TGTGCCACCCAGACTAGCGGGAGCACCGGGGAGCTGTTTTTT.

The chain joins TRBV27 to TRBJ2-1; 8 nucleotides agree with TRBD2. J lost 7 bases, V lost 6 bases, and 14 bases had no gene match. The CDR3 runs to 16 residues. Germline lookup yields CDR1 MNHEY and CDR2 SMNVEV (reference sequence). The CDR3 nucleotides read TGTGCCAGCAGCAGGGGCGGGGGGCCTTCGGGGAATGAGCAGTTCTTC. As protein: CASSRGGGPSGNEQFF.

The V gene is TRBV7-3, the J gene TRBJ2-1; 8 bases align to TRBD1. This CDR3 contains 14 residues. V shed 5 bases and J 4 bases; nucleotides not matched to a gene: 4. CDR1 SGHTA and CDR2 FQGTGA come from the germline V gene. Here the CDR3 reads CASSQGTGYNEQFF. The CDR3 nucleotides read TGTGCCAGCAGCCAAGGGACAGGATACAATGAGCAGTTCTTC.

This clonotype was found a few times. The chain links TRBV20-1 to TRBJ2-1; 9 bases fit TRBD2. Germline V gene sequence: CDR1 DFQATT, CDR2 SNEGSKA (reference sequence). This CDR3 has 16 amino acids. J was trimmed by 6 bases and V by 5 bases; bases with no gene match: 14. CDR3 region: CSAGGSLAGNANEQFF. The CDR3 DNA reads TGCAGTGCTGGAGGATCACTAGCGGGCAATGCCAATGAGCAGTTCTTC.

On this clonotype itself: The conserved phenylalanine or tryptophan is not found at the CDR3 terminus, so this likely reflects a read error. The chain combines TRBV12-3 or TRBV12-4 with TRBJ2-1; D may be TRBD1 or TRBD2 (5 bases each). The CDR3 consists of 16 residues. V lost 7 bases and J 2 bases, leaving 18 bases between the germline ends. The CDR3 DNA is TGTGCCAGCACCACCGTGGGGGTCCCACCCTACAATGAGCAGTTCTAC. This gives the protein CASTTVGVPPYNEQFY.

This clonotype was picked up a small number of times. This rearrangement joins TRBV27 to TRBJ1-2, with D possibly TRBD1 on 6 matching bases. This CDR3 has 13 amino acids. V lost 4 bases to trimming and J lost 6 bases, with 12 bases between them. Germline V gene data show CDR1 as MNHEY and CDR2 as SMNVEV (reference sequence). CDR3 protein: CASSSTGTHGYTF. In nucleotides, the CDR3 is TGTGCCAGCAGTTCAACAGGGACCCATGGCTACACCTTC.

This clonotype was observed many times. This rearrangement joins TRBV29-1 to TRBJ1-1; D possibly corresponds to TRBD1 (5 bases). CDR1 is SQVTM, CDR2 ANQGSEA, per germline. V lost 3 bases to trimming and J lost 4 bases, with 6 bases between them. The CDR3 is made up of 11 amino acids. In DNA form, the CDR3 reads TGCAGCGTTGAGGGGGGCACTGAAGCTTTCTTT. Its protein is CSVEGGTEAFF.

This clonotype was detected a few times. The rearrangement links TRBV5-4 to TRBJ2-2; 13 bases agree with TRBD2. Per the germline V gene, CDR1 is SGHNT and CDR2 is YYREEE (reference sequence). The junction had 7 bases not matched to a gene; V was cut back by 2 bases and J by 3 bases. CDR3 length equals 18 residues. In DNA form, the CDR3 reads TGTGCCAGCAGCTTTCGGGGGGGACTAGCGGGATACACCGGGGAGCTGTTTTTT. Encoded protein: CASSFRGGLAGYTGELFF.

This clonotype was seen more than once but under ten times. The DNA for the CDR3 is TGCAGTGCTAGATCCCCGGGACTAGCGGGAGGGCCCACAGATACGCAGTATTTT. Amino acids: CSARSPGLAGGPTDTQYF. V and J are TRBV20-1 and TRBJ2-3; 16 bases fit TRBD2. This CDR3 has 18 residues. Germline CDR1 DFQATT, CDR2 SNEGSKA (reference sequence). J was trimmed by 2 bases and V by 2 bases; bases with no gene match: 7.

Many counts were recorded for this clonotype. The CDR3 spells CASSLVAGGTHEQYF. The CDR3 nucleotides read TGTGCCAGCAGCTTAGTGGCAGGGGGGACCCACGAGCAGTACTTC. V is TRBV7-2 and J is TRBJ2-7; weak D call: TRBD1 (7 bases). The V and J ends lost 1 base and 5 bases respectively, with 15 bases between them. Germline V gene data show CDR1 as SGHTA and CDR2 as FQGNSA. The CDR3 runs to 15 residues.

The chain uses TRBV5-5 and TRBJ2-5; D unresolved. CDR1 and CDR2 from the germline V gene are SGHKS and YYEKEE (reference sequence). The CDR3 spans 15 residues. The ends were cut back, 3 bases at V and 3 bases at J, with 15 bases in the middle. CDR3 bases: TGTGCCAGCAGCTCCACTTCATCCCACAAAGAGACCCAGTACTTC. It is translated as CASSSTSSHKETQYF.

The rearrangement uses TRBV2 and TRBJ2-3; 13 nucleotides align to TRBD2. Germline CDR1 and CDR2: SNHLY and FYNNEI. The CDR3 runs to 14 residues. Trimming at V came to 7 bases and at J to 7 bases, leaving 5 bases not matched to a gene. CDR3 residues: CASKGTSGAHTQYF. In nucleotides, the CDR3 is TGTGCCAGCAAAGGGACTAGCGGGGCCCATACGCAGTATTTT.

This clonotype was recorded many times. This chain connects TRBV10-3 to TRBJ1-5, with D perhaps TRBD1 (5 bases). CDR3 size: 14 residues. V was trimmed by 4 bases and J by 5 bases, leaving 12 bases between them. Germline loops: CDR1 ENHRY, CDR2 SYGVKD. CDR3 sequence reads: CAISAGGVDQPQHF. CDR3 DNA: TGTGCCATCAGTGCGGGAGGGGTTGATCAGCCCCAGCATTTT.